This T cell receptor (beta chain) was sequenced during a study of beta chain features in type 1 diabetes (dated by TCRdb to between 2018 and 2020). As for the study more broadly: Mean age, gender distribution, total cell number and subset yield were not different between patients and healthy donors. The study compared TCRB repertoires of sorted circulating CD4+ T cell subsets between recently diagnosed type 1 diabetes patients and matched healthy donors. A total of just under 110,000,000 sorted cells were examined across all samples, and RNA yield correlated strongly with the number of cells per subset. Regulatory and stem cell-like memory subsets were isolated from only 8 patients and roughly 8 healthy donors, whereas naive and central memory subsets came from all 30 or so donors.

Each donor gave one peripheral blood draw, about 100 mL on average, collected into heparinised tubes. A BD FACSAria II and a panel including CD45RO, CCR7, CD25, CD127, CD95 and CD27 were used to sort naive, central memory, regulatory and stem cell-like memory CD4+ T cells. Purity was above 95% for every sorted population. PBMCs were isolated right away by Lymphoprep density gradient centrifugation and were stained directly, without culture. So that batch effects would be minimized, each experiment stained and sorted samples in pairs, pairing one healthy donor with one patient. Based on the germline V gene, the CDR1 and CDR2 sequences are SQVTM and ANQGSEA. Here V drops 7 bases and J drops 7 bases, and the junction holds 13 bases not matched to any gene. Measured from the cysteine to the phenylalanine, the CDR3 is 14 residues long. Here the CDR3 DNA is all that survives: 42 bases in frame from base 1.

Turning to this clone: Its antigen remains undetermined. Base-call qualities are not available, and no considerably larger clone is one nucleotide away.

The entire isolated RNA was reverse transcribed using the High Capacity cDNA Reverse Transcription Kit, and thus expressed TCRB transcripts were sequenced. Survey-depth immunoSEQ sequencing was performed on stem cell-like memory T cell samples, with an average of roughly 1 million total reads per sample. Sorted cells were lysed in RLT buffer and RNA was extracted with DNase-treated RNeasy Micro or Mini kits, depending on cell number. Each cell subset was processed separately to prevent cross-contamination, with patient and healthy donor samples processed together. The immunoSEQ multiplex PCR was used to amplify TCRB sequences from cDNA, generating 87-bp fragments that spanned the CDR3 region. Amplicons were sequenced on the Illumina HiSeq platform. Concerning the study's data processing: PCR bias was corrected computationally using synthetic template baselines, and reads within Hamming distance 2 were collapsed, with unmergeable singletons discarded. Reads were aligned against IMGT so that V, D and J genes, CDR3 length and insertions or deletions at six rearrangement sites could be assigned. Within each subset, clonotype counts were normalized to sorted cell number, after which true diversity and Gini coefficients were computed with the tcR R package. The overlap coefficient, calculated on TCRB nucleotide sequences, was used to measure repertoire sharing. TCRdb took over this immuneACCESS table, retaining in-frame rearrangements with V and J assigned. Such tables are incomplete; in checked studies, under half of the missing clones stem from an unresolved V gene, and the remainder is unexplained. The D gene and trimming were derived from the DNA, and the V and J assignments and clone size from that table. The sample table shows about 110,000 clones, and 30% to 40% are seen once. The top ten hold over 0.05% of the sample.

The study at large found these results: Because cDNA was sequenced instead of genomic DNA, highly expressing activated cells could be over-represented, though the groups showed no difference in activation or CD3 levels. Patients with type 1 diabetes made fewer insertions and deleted more nucleotides at VDJ recombination sites, implying thymic rearrangement abnormalities. The naive, central memory and regulatory TCRB repertoires appeared to resemble one another more closely among patients than among healthy donors. PCR might favor shorter templates, but patient and control samples were amplified and corrected together, so any skew would affect both groups equally. Type 1 diabetes patients showed a moderate but significant shortening of TCRB CDR3 length in all four CD4+ subsets. Because small numbers of individuals were included in the HLA sub-analyses, any influence of HLA type on TCRB rearrangement was left unresolved.

Sequencing was done on a sample of stem cell memory CD4+ T cells from blood. The sample's cell subset or site label is to be understood as: stem cell-like memory CD4+ T cells. The rearrangement joined TRBV29-1 to TRBJ2-1; a stretch of 7 junction bases matches TRBD2. The receptor comes from a woman aged 18-29 years in good health. The sequenced DNA is TGCAGCGCAGAAGCGGGGCTGGGATTGAATGAGCAGTTCTTC. This translates into CSAEAGLGLNEQFF.